This T cell receptor beta chain originates from a study of T cells in Graves' hyperthyroidism and ophthalmopathy. Amplification of TCR beta CDR3 regions used RNA as the template. First-round RT-PCR with HTBI primers amplified the TCR CDR3 region. TCRdb ran MiXCR on the multiplex PCR reads and lists one entry per CDR3 protein. Among fewer than 900,000 distinct CDR3 sequences listed, less than 20% were seen once. Participants, patients aged 18 to 65, had newly diagnosed hyperthyroidism with a duration under 2 months. The CDR3 is 14 amino acids. V was trimmed by 0 bases and J by 5 bases, leaving 7 bases between them. The germline gives CDR1 KGHDR, CDR2 SFDVKD.

The source is a man between 18 and 29 years old with Graves' hyperthyroidism. V and J are TRBV24-1 and TRBJ2-1; D is perhaps TRBD1 (6 bases). Sequenced input: blood. The CDR3 DNA sequence: TGTGCCACCAGTGATTTGAGGGACAACAATGAGCAGTTCTTC. Translating it yields CATSDLRDNNEQFF.